Reported below is one T cell receptor (beta chain). The antigen remains unidentified. V dropped 6 bases and J dropped 15 bases, with 15 bases sitting between them. CDR1 and CDR2 from the germline V gene are DFQATT and SNEGSKA (reference sequence). CDR3 length: 10 residues. This sample stems from a study of CD8 T cells in Susac syndrome. When the RNA was reverse transcribed, random hexamers were used with an input of roughly 0.45 to 1 ug. With immunoSEQ multiplex PCR, TCR beta CDR3 was amplified across 54 Vbeta and 13 Jbeta. TCRdb called the immunoSEQ multiplex PCR reads again in MiXCR, with one record for every CDR3 protein. The data hold about 180,000 distinct CDR3 sequences, with around 95% observed a single time. Study-wide points: Only a relatively small number of individuals were included in the TCR sequencing and HLA analysis.

The sequenced material came from CD4+ T cells from PBMCs. The TCR originated in a human donor with multiple sclerosis. The gene calls are TRBV20-1 and TRBJ2-1; no definite D call. CDR3 loop: CSAQPDLLFF. The DNA for the CDR3 is TGCAGTGCCCAACCGGACCTTTTGTTCTTC.